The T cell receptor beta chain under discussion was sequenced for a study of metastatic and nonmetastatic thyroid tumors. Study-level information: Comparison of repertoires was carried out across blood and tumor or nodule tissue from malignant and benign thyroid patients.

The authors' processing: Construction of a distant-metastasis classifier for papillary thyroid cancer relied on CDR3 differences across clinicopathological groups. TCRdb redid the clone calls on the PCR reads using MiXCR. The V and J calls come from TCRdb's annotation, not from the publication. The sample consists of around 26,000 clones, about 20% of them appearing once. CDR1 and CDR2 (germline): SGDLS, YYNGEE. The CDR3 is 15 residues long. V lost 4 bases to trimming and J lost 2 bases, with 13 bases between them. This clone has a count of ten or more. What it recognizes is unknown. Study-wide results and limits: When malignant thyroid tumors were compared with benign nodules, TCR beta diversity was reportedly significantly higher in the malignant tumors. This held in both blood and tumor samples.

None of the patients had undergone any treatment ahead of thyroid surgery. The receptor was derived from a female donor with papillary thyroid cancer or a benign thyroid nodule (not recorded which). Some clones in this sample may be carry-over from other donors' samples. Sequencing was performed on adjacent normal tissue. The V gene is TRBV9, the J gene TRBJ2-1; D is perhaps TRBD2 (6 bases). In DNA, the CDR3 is TGTGCCAGCAGCCCAGTCGGGGGTGCCTACAATGAGCAGTTCTTC. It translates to CASSPVGGAYNEQFF.